Each of the 24 T cell receptor beta chains below was sequenced from the same sample in a study of T cell repertoires in cytomegalovirus infection. TCRdb reanalysed the reads using MiXCR and keeps one entry per CDR3 protein. Of about 890,000 distinct CDR3 sequences listed, approximately 31% were seen once; the top ten hold more than 12%. These receptors are not linked to any known antigen. Sequencing was performed on cultured CD8+ T cells from PBMCs, taken from culture after CMV antigen stimulation. The source of these receptors is a human donor in good health (CMV status not recorded). Some clones in this sample may be carry-over from other donors' samples.

This clonotype has only a few counts. The chain links TRBV12-3 or TRBV12-4 to TRBJ2-4; D unclear. CDR3 length: 16 amino acids. V dropped 1 base and J dropped 0 bases, with 10 bases sitting between them. The CDR3 coding sequence is TGTGCCAGCAGTTTAGGGCAGCAACTAGCCAAAAACATTCAGTACTTC. This translates into CASSLGQQLAKNIQYF.

This clonotype was seen a handful of times. The chain carries TRBV6-2 or TRBV6-3 and TRBJ1-1, with a weak D call TRBD1 (6 bases). Germline V gene data show CDR1 as MNHEY and CDR2 as SVGEGT. The V and J ends lost 0 bases and 4 bases respectively, with 18 bases between them. The CDR3 runs to 17 residues. The CDR3 sequence is CASSYSAGPRGGTEAFF. The CDR3 DNA reads as TGTGCCAGCAGTTACTCGGCAGGGCCCAGGGGAGGCACTGAAGCTTTCTTT.

The CDR3 coding sequence is TGTGCCAGCAGCGTAGGCGAAGGGTTAGAGACCCAGTACTTC. Its protein product is CASSVGEGLETQYF. The genes are TRBV9 and TRBJ2-5; D uncertain. This CDR3 has 14 amino acids. Trimming took 0 bases from V and 4 from J, leaving 10 bases between them. Germline V gives CDR1 SGDLS, CDR2 YYNGEE.

The rearrangement joins TRBV6-6 to TRBJ2-2, with D perhaps TRBD2 (6 bases). Germline V gene data show CDR1 as MNHNY and CDR2 as SVGAGI (reference sequence). CDR3 length: 12 residues. CDR3 loop: CVACSEGGELFF. The CDR3 DNA follows: TGTGTCGCCTGCTCGGAGGGCGGGGAGCTGTTTTTT.

The rearrangement joins TRBV5-4 to TRBJ1-1; D not resolved. This CDR3 is 15 amino acids long. Germline values: CDR1 SGHNT, CDR2 YYREEE (reference sequence). The V gene lost 1 base and the J gene lost 3 bases, with 13 bases spanning the gap. The CDR3 DNA follows: TGTGCCAGCAGCTTGCCCCCAACGGGTGACACTGAAGCTTTCTTT. Translated, it gives CASSLPPTGDTEAFF. Full variable domain (rest looked up from reference TRBV5-4 and TRBJ1-1): ETGVTQSPTHLIKTRGQQVTLRCSSQSGHNTVSWYQQALGQGPQFIFQYYREEENGRGNFPPRFSGLQFPNYSSELNVNALELDDSALYLCASSLPPTGDTEAFFGQGTRLTVV.

This clonotype has a handful of counts. The chain couples TRBV28 to TRBJ1-2; D call uncertain. This CDR3 region has 14 residues. Looked up from germline, CDR1 is MDHEN and CDR2 is SYDVKM. With 4 bases removed from V and 8 bases from J, the gap between germline ends came to 17 bases. In DNA, the CDR3 is TGTGCCAGCAGTTCCTCTTCAACTGGAGGCGGCTACACCTTC. Protein product: CASSSSSTGGGYTF.

The genes are TRBV5-1 and TRBJ2-7; D is unclear. This CDR3 region has 14 residues. V was trimmed by 8 bases and J by 2 bases, leaving 17 bases between them. Germline CDR1 and CDR2: SGHRS and YFSETQ. DNA of the CDR3: TGCGCCAGGGACGCTACGACACCTCCCTACGAGCAGTACGTC. This gives the protein CARDATTPPYEQYV.

This chain links TRBV6-2 or TRBV6-3 with TRBJ1-3; no clear D. Germline CDR1 is MNHEY and CDR2 is SVGEGT. The CDR3 has 14 residues. V lost 8 bases and J 4 bases, leaving 15 bases between the germline ends. CDR3 sequence (DNA): TGTGCCAGCCTCTTCGAGGGAAAAGGAAACACCATATATTTT. Protein product: CASLFEGKGNTIYF.

This clonotype was picked up many times. This chain links TRBV7-9 with TRBJ2-7; 12 bases map to TRBD1. J lost 4 bases, V lost 5 bases, and 3 bases had no gene match. Looked up from germline, CDR1 is SEHNR and CDR2 is FQNEAQ (reference sequence). The CDR3 extends over 14 amino acids. CDR3 protein: CASSRDRGRYEQYF. CDR3 bases: TGTGCCAGCAGCCGGGACAGGGGGCGGTACGAGCAGTACTTC.

This chain connects TRBV12-3 or TRBV12-4 to TRBJ2-5, with D perhaps TRBD2 (6 bases). Trimming removed 6 bases from V and 1 base from J, with 15 bases in between. The CDR3 totals 15 residues. Here the CDR3 DNA reads TGTGCCAGCAGCCATGTACTAGCCCTCCAAGAGACCCAGTACTTC. It encodes CASSHVLALQETQYF.

The V call is TRBV27, the J call TRBJ2-1, with 8 bases lining up with TRBD1. V shed 3 bases and J 1 base; nucleotides not matched to a gene: 8. Germline assignment: CDR1 MNHEY and CDR2 SMNVEV (reference sequence). The length of the CDR3 is 17 residues. In nucleotides, the CDR3 is TGTGCCAGCAGTTTGATGCCAGGGGGCATTTCCTACAATGAGCAGTTCTTC. Translation gives CASSLMPGGISYNEQFF.

The chain links TRBV2 to TRBJ2-6, with 11 nucleotides matching TRBD1. With V trimmed by 3 bases and J by 2 bases, 3 bases remained unmatched. CDR1 and CDR2 from the germline V gene are SNHLY and FYNNEI. The CDR3 is 17 amino acids. The CDR3 nucleotides read TGTGCCAGCAGTGATGGACAGGGGGCGCCTGGGGCCAACGTCCTGACTTTC. Amino acids: CASSDGQGAPGANVLTF.

This clonotype has a count of ten or more. This rearrangement joins TRBV7-2 to TRBJ2-5, with 10 bases identical to TRBD2. The CDR3 length is 20 residues. CDR1 and CDR2 from the germline V gene are SGHTA and FQGNSA. Trimming cost V 2 bases and J 5 bases; bases outside gene matches: 20. The CDR3 loop is CASSLRPGSGGAGGEETQYF. As DNA, the CDR3 is TGTGCCAGCAGCTTACGGCCCGGGAGCGGGGGGGCCGGAGGGGAGGAGACCCAGTACTTC.

The chain's CDR3 is CAISESGTATEAFF. In nucleotides, the CDR3 is TGTGCCATCAGTGAGTCGGGGACAGCGACTGAAGCTTTCTTT. The rearrangement links TRBV10-3 to TRBJ1-1; 7 nucleotides align to TRBD1. The V gene end was trimmed by 0 bases and the J gene end by 5 bases; junction bases not matched to a gene: 3. CDR1 and CDR2 from the germline V gene are ENHRY and SYGVKD. This CDR3 contains 14 residues.

This clonotype has only a few counts. This chain joins TRBV6-6 and TRBJ1-2, with unresolved D. V gave up 5 bases and J gave up 3 bases, with 13 bases separating them. Germline CDR1 is MNHNY and CDR2 is SVGAGI (reference sequence). The CDR3 has 14 amino acids. CDR3 residues: CASSTPPEDYGYTF. CDR3 DNA sequence: TGTGCCAGCAGTACCCCCCCAGAAGACTATGGCTACACCTTC.

This chain connects TRBV7-6 to TRBJ2-1; D possibly corresponds to TRBD1 (6 bases). V gave up 3 bases and J gave up 5 bases, with 17 bases separating them. Germline V gene lookup returns CDR1 SGHVS and CDR2 FNYEAQ. The CDR3 is made up of 16 amino acids. CDR3 DNA: TGTGCCAGCAGCTTCACTTACAGGGCGCTGGACAATGAGCAGTTCTTC. Protein sequence: CASSFTYRALDNEQFF.

The rearrangement joins TRBV7-4 to TRBJ2-7, with D uncertain. CDR3 size: 15 residues. The germline V and J ends were trimmed by 5 bases and 5 bases, with 19 bases remaining between them. Germline CDR1 reads SGHVT; CDR2 reads SQSDAQ. CDR3 sequence (DNA): TGTGCCAGCAGCCCCGATAAGGGAATTGTCCACGAGCAGTACGTC. This gives the protein CASSPDKGIVHEQYV.

The table lists this clonotype with many counts. This chain links TRBV7-6 with TRBJ1-5, with D possibly TRBD1 on 5 matching bases. The CDR3 consists of 13 residues. V was trimmed by 4 bases and J by 7 bases, leaving 11 bases between them. Per the germline V gene, CDR1 is SGHVS and CDR2 is FNYEAQ. CDR3 loop: CASSSQGGQPQHF. The DNA of the CDR3 is TGTGCCAGCAGCTCGCAGGGTGGACAGCCCCAGCATTTT.

Only a few counts were recorded for this clonotype. The chain employs TRBV7-9 and TRBJ2-3; 10 bases are shared with TRBD1. Germline V gene sequence: CDR1 SEHNR, CDR2 FQNEAQ (reference sequence). This CDR3 has 17 residues. V dropped 4 bases and J dropped 0; count of bases not matched to a gene: 7. This chain's CDR3 is CASSSSDRGSSTDTQYF. CDR3 DNA: TGTGCCAGCAGCTCCTCGGACAGGGGGAGTAGCACAGATACGCAGTATTTT.

This rearrangement joins TRBV7-6 to TRBJ1-1, with D uncertain. The CDR3 length is 14 residues. Trimming pared 1 base from V and 6 bases from J, leaving 12 bases between. CDR1 is SGHVS and CDR2 is FNYEAQ in the germline V gene. CDR3 nucleotides: TGTGCCAGCAGCTTAGGCAGCGCTTGGGCTGAAGCTTTCTTT. Residues: CASSLGSAWAEAFF.

This clonotype was seen many times. The chain is built from TRBV12-3 or TRBV12-4 and TRBJ2-5; TRBD2 might be the D (5 bases). Trimming removed 3 bases from V and 5 bases from J, with 19 bases in between. CDR3 length: 16 residues. DNA of the CDR3: TGTGCCAGCAGTTTTGGTACTTACGGGAAAAAGGAGACCCAGTACTTC. It translates to CASSFGTYGKKETQYF.

The CDR3 region has the DNA TGTGCCAGCAGTTACGCACCCCTTAGCGGGGGAAGCTCCTACGAGCAGTACTTC. As protein: CASSYAPLSGGSSYEQYF. The chain employs TRBV6-2 or TRBV6-3 and TRBJ2-7; 9 nucleotides line up with TRBD2. Losses at the gene ends were 2 bases for V and 0 bases for J; bases not matched to a gene: 11. The CDR3 sequence is 18 residues long. Germline-derived CDR1 and CDR2 are MNHEY and SVGEGT.

The J gene is TRBJ2-3, the V gene TRBV7-6, with D perhaps matching TRBD2 (6 bases). The germline CDR1 and CDR2 sequences are SGHVS and FNYEAQ. This CDR3 has 14 residues. V was clipped by 2 bases and J by 8 bases, with 14 bases between them. The CDR3 coding sequence is TGTGCCAGCAGCTTAAACTTCCTGGGAGGTACGCAGTATTTT. Encoded protein: CASSLNFLGGTQYF.

This clonotype was detected ten times or more. The chain has TRBV7-6 and TRBJ1-2; D not resolved. Per germline, CDR1 SGHVS and CDR2 FNYEAQ. V was cut by 5 bases and J by 4 bases, with 11 bases left in between. CDR3 length: 13 amino acids. CDR3 region: CASSIRFFYGYTF. In DNA, the CDR3 is TGTGCCAGCAGCATCAGGTTTTTCTATGGCTACACCTTC.